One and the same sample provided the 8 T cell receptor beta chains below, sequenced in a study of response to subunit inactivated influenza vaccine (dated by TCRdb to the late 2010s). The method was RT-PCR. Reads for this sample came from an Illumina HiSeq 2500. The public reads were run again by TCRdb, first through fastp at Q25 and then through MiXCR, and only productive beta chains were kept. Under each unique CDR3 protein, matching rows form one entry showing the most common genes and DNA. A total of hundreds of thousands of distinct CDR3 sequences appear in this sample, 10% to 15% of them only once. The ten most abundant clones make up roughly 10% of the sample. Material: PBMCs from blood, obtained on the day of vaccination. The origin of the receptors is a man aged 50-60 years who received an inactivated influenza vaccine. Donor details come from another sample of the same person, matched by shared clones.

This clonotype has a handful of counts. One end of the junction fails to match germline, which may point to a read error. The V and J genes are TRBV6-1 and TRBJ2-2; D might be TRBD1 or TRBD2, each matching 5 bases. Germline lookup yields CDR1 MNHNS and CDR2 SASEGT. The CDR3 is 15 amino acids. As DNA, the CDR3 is TGTGCCAGCAGCAGCCGGGGCATGAACGCCGGGGAGCTGTTTTTT. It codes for CASSSRGMNAGELFF.

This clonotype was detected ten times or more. The CDR3: CASSLIEQGRYEQYF. Here the CDR3 DNA reads TGTGCCAGCAGCTTGATCGAACAGGGAAGGTACGAGCAGTACTTC. The rearrangement uses TRBV5-6 and TRBJ2-7, with D perhaps matching TRBD1 (6 bases). V shed 1 base and J shed 4 bases, with 15 bases lying between them. Germline V gene data show CDR1 as SGHDT and CDR2 as YYEEEE. The CDR3 totals 15 residues. Combining the CDR3 with reference TRBV5-6 and TRBJ2-7 gives the whole variable domain DAGVTQSPTHLIKTRGQQVTLRCSPKSGHDTVSWYQQALGQGPQFIFQYYEEEERQRGNFPDRFSGHQFPNYSSELNVNALLLGDSALYLCASSLIEQGRYEQYFGPGTRLTVT.

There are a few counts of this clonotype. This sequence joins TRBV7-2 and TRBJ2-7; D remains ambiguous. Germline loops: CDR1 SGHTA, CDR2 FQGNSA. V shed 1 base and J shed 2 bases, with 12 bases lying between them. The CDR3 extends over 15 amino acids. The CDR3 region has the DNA TGTGCCAGCAGCTTAGTTATGGCAGCCGCCTACGAGCAGTACTTC. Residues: CASSLVMAAAYEQYF.

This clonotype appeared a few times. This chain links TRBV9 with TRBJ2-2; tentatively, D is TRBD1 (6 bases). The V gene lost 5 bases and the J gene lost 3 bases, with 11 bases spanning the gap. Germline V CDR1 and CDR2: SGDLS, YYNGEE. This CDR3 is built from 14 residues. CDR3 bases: TGTGCCAGCAGAGCACAGGGTGACACCGGGGAGCTGTTTTTT. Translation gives CASRAQGDTGELFF.

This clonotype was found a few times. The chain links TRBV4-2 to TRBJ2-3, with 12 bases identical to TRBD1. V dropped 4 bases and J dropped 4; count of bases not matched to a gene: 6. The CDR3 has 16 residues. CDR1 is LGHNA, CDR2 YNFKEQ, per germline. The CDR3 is CASSPRDRGPADTQYF. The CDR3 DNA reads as TGTGCCAGCAGCCCCCGGGACAGGGGGCCAGCAGATACGCAGTATTTT.

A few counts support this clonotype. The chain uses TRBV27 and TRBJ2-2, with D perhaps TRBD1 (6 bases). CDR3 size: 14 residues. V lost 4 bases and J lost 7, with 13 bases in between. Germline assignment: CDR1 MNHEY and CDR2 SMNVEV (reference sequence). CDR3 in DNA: TGTGCCAGCAGTTCACAGGGTTTTGTCGGGGAGCTGTTTTTT. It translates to CASSSQGFVGELFF.

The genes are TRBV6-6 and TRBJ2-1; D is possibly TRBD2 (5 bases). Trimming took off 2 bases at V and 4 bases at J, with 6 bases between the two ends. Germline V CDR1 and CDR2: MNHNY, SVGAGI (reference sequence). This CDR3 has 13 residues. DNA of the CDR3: TGTGCCAGCAGTTACCGGGAATACAATGAGCAGTTCTTC. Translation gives CASSYREYNEQFF.

CDR3 loop: CASSQNRPGRLGVGETQYF. In nucleotides, the CDR3 is TGCGCCAGCAGCCAAAACAGACCGGGTCGTCTTGGAGTAGGGGAGACCCAGTACTTC. V gene TRBV4-3 combines with J gene TRBJ2-5, with D hard to call. The CDR3 has 19 residues. The germline V and J ends were trimmed by 2 bases and 5 bases, with 27 bases remaining between them. Germline CDR1 is LGHNA and CDR2 is YSLEER.